This T cell receptor beta chain was identified in a study of T cell repertoires in cytomegalovirus infection. In the study overall: The public TCR beta signatures pointed to both CMV infection and matching HLA type. Whole-study results and caveats: Cumulative frequency (of public TCR beta family members) identified carriers of CMV plus the relevant HLA.

The V gene's germline CDR1 is SGHTA and CDR2 FQGNSA. Trimming removed 4 bases from V and 5 bases from J, with 32 bases in between. The CDR3 is 20 residues long. TCRdb re-derived calls from the reads in MiXCR, one entry per CDR3 protein. Here the sample spans around 740,000 distinct CDR3 sequences, less than 40% being singletons. This clonotype was counted many times. Its matching antigen is unknown. This chain uses TRBV7-2 with TRBJ1-2; a weak D match, TRBD1 (5 bases). The TCR comes from a human donor in good health (CMV status not recorded). Some clones in this sample may be carry-over from other donors' samples. The sequencing input was PBMCs. CDR3 nucleotides: TGTGCCAGCAGCTACCTTCGTCAAAATGCGGGACGCGGACCTCTTTATGGCTACACCTTC. Protein: CASSYLRQNAGRGPLYGYTF.